This TCR beta chain was captured in a study of tumor and adjacent non-tumor tissue in lung cancer. Study-level findings and limits: Top 100 clones took a larger repertoire share in normal lung.

There are 16 residues in the CDR3. The germline V gene has CDR1 ENHRY and CDR2 SYGVKD. Regarding this clonotype: Its cognate antigen is unknown. Sequence at one end of the junction differs from germline and may be a read error.

TCRbeta libraries were built with three rounds of nested PCR, modified from ARM-PCR. TCRdb recomputed calls from the multiplex PCR reads with MiXCR, one row per CDR3 protein. The table has 90,000 to 130,000 distinct CDR3 sequences, roughly 84% seen once; the top ten hold about 23%. The template was RNA from unsorted bulk tissue. Sequencing input: lung tumor tissue. This TCR derives from a man in his sixties or seventies with non-small cell lung cancer. The chain uses TRBV10-3 and TRBJ2-5, with 7 bases matching TRBD2. The CDR3, as DNA: TGTGCCATCAGGATCGAGCGGGGCCCTTTGTCAGTGTTCCAGAACTTC. This codes for CAIRIERGPLSVFQNF.